This T cell receptor (beta chain) stems from a study of lymphopenia after photon versus proton radiotherapy. The table came from immunoSEQ multiplex PCR; TCRdb's copy has only in-frame clones and leaves some out. The sample lists about 40,000 clones; about 82% were seen once. Concerning this clone: The antigen remains undetermined.

General study results and limits: Proton therapy kept repertoires fairly stable, unlike photons, which gained effector/memory cells. After lymphocyte nadir, photon-treated repertoires showed oligoclonal expansion, especially CD8+ Temra. Larger post-nadir TCR diversity loss correlated inversely with survival in deceased patients.

V shed 5 bases, J shed 7 bases, and the junction held 5 bases outside the gene matches. The CDR3 consists of 14 residues. CDR1 is ENHRY and CDR2 is SYGVKD in the germline V gene. The V and J genes are TRBV10-3 and TRBJ2-1, with TRBD1 matching over 10 bases. The TCR comes from a woman aged 70-85 years with pancreatic cancer. Some clones in this sample may be carry-over from other donors' samples. The sample here was peripheral blood, taken from a patient treated with proton-based radiotherapy. Here the CDR3 reads CAISPGQGENEQFF. In DNA form, the CDR3 reads TGTGCCATCAGTCCTGGACAGGGGGAGAATGAGCAGTTCTTC.